The T cell receptor beta chain described here comes from a study of shared clonotypes between healthy human individuals. The data were produced by immunoSEQ multiplex PCR, yet TCRdb's version contains in-frame clones alone and is incomplete. This table has 190,000 or so clones, approximately 61% appearing once. This clonotype was sampled from a man between 25 and 39 years old in good health. Sequencing input: memory CD4+ T cells sorted from blood. The subset here: CD45RA-negative fraction.

The CDR3 protein is CASSMEGTVDQETQYF. The CDR3 DNA follows: TGCGCCAGCAGCATGGAGGGGACAGTCGACCAAGAGACCCAGTACTTC. The rearrangement joins TRBV5-1 to TRBJ2-5, with D possibly TRBD1 on 7 matching bases. CDR1 is SGHRS, CDR2 YFSETQ, per germline. V was pared by 4 bases and J by 0 bases, with 16 bases between. CDR3 length equals 16 residues.